Below, 12 T cell receptor beta chains from the same sample are listed, as sequenced in a study of T cell changes during pregnancy in multiple sclerosis. TCRdb's copy holds only in-frame clones and misses some; the assay was immunoSEQ multiplex PCR. The sample shows tens of thousands of clones, over 80% of them seen only once. Sequenced material: peripheral blood, taken after pregnancy. These TCRs come from a female donor with multiple sclerosis, enrolled in a pregnancy study.

The chain employs TRBV6-4 and TRBJ1-1; a possible D gene is TRBD1 (6 bases). Per germline, CDR1 MRHNA and CDR2 SNTAGT. Trimming took off 4 bases at V and 4 bases at J, with 10 bases between the two ends. The CDR3 totals 13 residues. The CDR3 DNA follows: TGTGCCAGCAGTGTACTACAGGGCACTGAAGCTTTCTTT. Amino acid sequence: CASSVLQGTEAFF.

V gene TRBV6-5 combines with J gene TRBJ1-1, with D maybe TRBD1 (5 bases). The CDR3 runs 14 residues. Germline-derived CDR1 and CDR2 are MNHEY and SVGAGI. V lost 7 bases to trimming and J lost 2 bases, with 14 bases between them. The CDR3 loop is CASTQGWANTEAFF. DNA of the CDR3: TGTGCCAGCACGCAGGGTTGGGCTAACACTGAAGCTTTCTTT.

By share, this clone counts as medium-sized. V is TRBV7-2 and J is TRBJ2-1; 7 bases match TRBD2. Per germline, CDR1 SGHTA and CDR2 FQGNSA. V lost 1 base to trimming and J lost 9 bases; unmatched junction nucleotides: 6. The CDR3 totals 14 residues. CDR3 in DNA: TGTGCCAGCAGCTTAGTAGGCAGGGAGGGTGAGCAGTTCTTC. This encodes CASSLVGREGEQFF.

The chain has TRBV7-9 and TRBJ1-1; 7 bases map to TRBD1. Losses at the gene ends were 0 bases for V and 3 bases for J; bases not matched to a gene: 1. This CDR3 region has 14 residues. In germline, CDR1 is SEHNR, CDR2 FQNEAQ (reference sequence). The CDR3 spells CASSLARGDTEAFF. The CDR3 DNA follows: TGTGCCAGCAGCTTAGCCAGGGGGGACACTGAAGCTTTCTTT.

This rearrangement joins TRBV6-5 to TRBJ2-7; possibly TRBD1 for D (5 bases). CDR3 length: 16 amino acids. From germline, CDR1 is MNHEY and CDR2 SVGAGI. The V and J ends lost 0 bases and 2 bases respectively, with 14 bases between them. CDR3 coding DNA: TGTGCCAGCAGTTACTCGACAGAGTCCCCCACCTACGAGCAGTACTTC. It specifies CASSYSTESPTYEQYF.

The chain joins TRBV6-6 to TRBJ2-5, with a weak D call TRBD1 (5 bases). The CDR3 has 13 amino acids. Germline CDR1 and CDR2: MNHNY and SVGAGI (reference sequence). Trimming took off 8 bases at V and 7 bases at J, with 17 bases between the two ends. The CDR3 is CASAAHRQGTQYF. CDR3 sequence (DNA): TGTGCCAGCGCCGCCCATCGGCAGGGGACCCAGTACTTC.

The rearrangement links TRBV27 to TRBJ1-5; 10 nucleotides match TRBD1. Germline CDR1 MNHEY, CDR2 SMNVEV (reference sequence). The CDR3 sequence is 17 residues long. Trimming removed 6 bases from V and 2 bases from J; junction bases left unmatched: 10. The CDR3 sequence is CASRARTGGGGNQPQHF. CDR3 nucleotide sequence: TGTGCCAGCAGGGCCAGGACAGGGGGGGGTGGCAATCAGCCCCAGCATTTT.

This CDR3 reads CASSSLGSAGNTIYF. CDR3 nucleotides: TGTGCCAGCAGCTCCCTAGGATCCGCTGGAAACACCATATATTTT. The rearrangement joins TRBV7-9 to TRBJ1-3; D gene unclear. This CDR3 contains 15 residues. Germline loops: CDR1 SEHNR, CDR2 FQNEAQ (reference sequence). V shed 4 bases and J shed 2 bases, with 12 bases lying between them.

This clone occurred once. The chain recombines TRBV6-5 with TRBJ2-2; 8 nucleotides align to TRBD2. The germline V gene has CDR1 MNHEY and CDR2 SVGAGI. J lost 6 bases, V lost 6 bases, and 9 bases had no gene match. CDR3 length equals 15 residues. The CDR3 nucleotides are TGTGCCAGCAGGAGGGGGACTAGGACACCCGGGGAGCTGTTTTTT. Its protein product is CASRRGTRTPGELFF.

J is TRBJ1-1 and V is TRBV5-1, with a tentative D call TRBD1 (5 bases). The V end lost 4 bases, the J end lost 1 base, and 14 bases lay between the germline ends. This CDR3 comprises 15 residues. CDR1 is SGHRS, CDR2 YFSETQ, per germline. In nucleotides, the CDR3 is TGCGCCAGCAGCAAGGACACCTCCTCGAACACTGAAGCTTTCTTT. Translating it yields CASSKDTSSNTEAFF.

The V gene is TRBV30, the J gene TRBJ1-1; 7 bases match TRBD1. Germline V gives CDR1 GTSNPN, CDR2 SVGIG (reference sequence). V was pared by 4 bases and J by 2 bases, with 10 bases of the junction left unmatched. CDR3 length equals 15 residues. The CDR3 nucleotides are TGTGCCTGGACAGGGACAGTGGGGGCTAACACTGAAGCTTTCTTT. Residues: CAWTGTVGANTEAFF.

This clone has a handful of counts. CDR3 DNA: TGTGCCAGCAGTGGGACTAGCGGAGCAAAAGAGACCCAGTACTTC. Translating it yields CASSGTSGAKETQYF. V gene TRBV2 combines with J gene TRBJ2-5; 10 bases fit TRBD2. Germline V gene sequence: CDR1 SNHLY, CDR2 FYNNEI. Trimming cost V 4 bases and J 3 bases; bases outside gene matches: 5. The CDR3 sequence is 15 residues long.